This T cell receptor (beta chain) originates from a study of blood T cells in healthy people across ages. Whole-study findings and limits: The study lacked donor CMV status, which possibly confounded expanded clonotype changes. Roughly linearly, TCR beta diversity per million T cells fell as age increased. A strong correlation was seen between TCR beta diversity and naive T cell percentage.

A note on this clonotype: Its antigen is as yet unknown.

Germline V gene lookup returns CDR1 MNHEY and CDR2 SMNVEV (reference sequence). Trimming pared 3 bases from V and 2 bases from J, leaving 19 bases between. There are 17 residues in the CDR3. A second PCR, run for about 7 to 11 cycles, used a sample-barcoded 5' primer plus a J-beta primer mix. MiXCR was run by TCRdb on the 5' RACE reads, yielding one entry per CDR3 protein. The table lists 1.5 million to 2 million distinct CDR3 sequences, about 35% of them singletons. Sequencing was done on a sample of blood. The V call is TRBV27, the J call TRBJ1-2, with D maybe TRBD1 (5 bases). The origin of this receptor is a woman aged 25 to 39 in good health. The CDR3 DNA sequence: TGTGCCAGCAGTTTCGTTTTCCGTCAGGGAGGAAACTATGGCTACACCTTC. Translation: CASSFVFRQGGNYGYTF.